This is a list of T cell receptor beta chains from one sample in a study of T cells in tumors and immune-related adverse events. The table came from immunoSEQ multiplex PCR; TCRdb's copy has only in-frame clones and leaves some out. The sample has about 24,000 clones; around nine tenths are singletons. The material sequenced was lymph node tissue, taken from a patient treated with anti-PD-1 therapy. The source is a female donor with metastatic renal cell carcinoma. Each CDR3 is given without its conserved first and last residue. Fields, in order: V gene, J gene, CDR3 protein.

TRBV2	TRBJ2-7	ASSEMFPPEQY
TRBV18	TRBJ2-4	ASSPPGQGRAKNIQY
TRBV5-6	TRBJ2-1	ASSPRTGSYNEQF
TRBV29-1	TRBJ2-3	SVDAAGTADTQY
TRBV10-3	TRBJ2-1	AISEAGGENEQF
TRBV4-2	TRBJ2-7	ASSQEGLAGVPGEQY
TRBV6-5	TRBJ2-7	ASSYRGREQY
TRBV29-1	TRBJ1-1	SVLTREDTEAF
TRBV9	TRBJ2-7	ASSVGSGSVYEQY
TRBV6-5	TRBJ1-2	ASSYSPTADGYT
TRBV7-2	TRBJ2-1	ASSPRLSDTNNEQF
TRBV11-1	TRBJ2-7	ASSLGTGTYEQY
TRBV25-1	TRBJ1-4	ASSLKQGAVEKLF
TRBV9	TRBJ2-3	ASSVGASGPRTDTQY
TRBV7-9	TRBJ1-3	ASSQGQGNTIY
TRBV4-1	TRBJ1-1	ASSQTGLNTEAF
TRBV20-1	TRBJ1-1	SGGTLTEAF
TRBV5-1	TRBJ2-3	ASSLLGTSGGSTDTQY
TRBV11-2	TRBJ2-7	ASSLVWRDSPYEQY